This T cell receptor (beta chain) was recovered during a study of blood T cell repertoires in COVID-19. About the research overall: Samples came from the United States, Italy and Spain, spanning acute and convalescent COVID-19. PBMCs, B-cell-depleted T cells, or T cells provided the cDNA or gDNA that made up the material.

V dropped 4 bases and J dropped 7; count of bases not matched to a gene: 7. Germline CDR1 reads LGHDT; CDR2 reads YNNKEL (reference sequence). The CDR3 runs to 14 residues. In the original workflow: For nucleated cells, counts were estimated from reference gene primer amplification. Assay: immunoSEQ multiplex PCR; the TCRdb copy retains only in-frame clones and omits some. V and J calls and clone size are as listed in that table; D and trimming were resolved from the DNA. The sample includes approximately 180,000 clones, about 85% of them seen just once. The rearrangement links TRBV3-1 (or the pseudogene TRBV3-2) to TRBJ1-2, with 9 bases matching TRBD1. Sequenced sample: peripheral blood. This clonotype originated in a man aged 55 to 70 with active or convalescent COVID-19. The CDR3 here is CASSLTGGASGYTF. As DNA, the CDR3 is TGTGCCAGCAGCCTGACAGGGGGAGCAAGTGGCTACACCTTC.